A selection of T cell receptor beta chains follows, all from one sample in a study of OX40 agonist ivuxolimab in advanced cancers. The protocol was immunoSEQ multiplex PCR, while the TCRdb copy is restricted to in-frame clones and leaves out a portion. There are 80,000 to 95,000 clones in the sample; 91% occur only once, and about 9% lies in the top ten. The material sequenced was CD4+ or CD8+ T cells sorted from blood, taken in a trial of the OX40 agonist ivuxolimab. The receptors were sampled from an adult with an advanced solid tumor such as melanoma, head and neck, liver or kidney cancer. Each CDR3 is given with its conserved first and last residue. Each record gives: D gene, clone size, V gene, J gene, CDR3 protein, CDR3 DNA. A D gene is named only where the DNA matches it firmly. Clone sizes are given selectively: once, few, many, or a class where the clone is expanded.

>TRBD2|.|TRBV27|TRBJ2-3
CASSLTSGSTDTQYF
TGTGCCAGCAGTTTAACTAGCGGGAGTACAGATACGCAGTATTTT
>TRBD1|.|TRBV2|TRBJ1-1
CASKTGGMNTEAFF
TGTGCCAGCAAGACAGGGGGCATGAACACTGAAGCTTTCTTT
>TRBD1|.|TRBV7-8|TRBJ2-7
CASSLYVEWTGGSYEQYF
TGTGCCAGCAGCTTATACGTAGAATGGACAGGGGGATCCTACGAGCAGTACTTC
>.|.|TRBV5-1|TRBJ2-3
CASSLEVSGPLPDTQYF
TGCGCCAGCAGCTTGGAGGTTAGCGGTCCACTCCCAGATACGCAGTATTTT
>.|.|TRBV21-1|TRBJ2-5
CASSKIFSGDVTQYF
TGTGCCAGCAGCAAAATATTCTCAGGGGATGTGACCCAGTACTTC
>.|.|TRBV19|TRBJ2-7
CASSIYLNYEQYF
TGTGCCAGTAGTATCTACCTCAACTACGAGCAGTACTTC
>TRBD1|.|TRBV29-1|TRBJ2-2
CSAERQGMNTGELFF
TGCAGCGCCGAGAGACAGGGGATGAACACCGGGGAGCTGTTTTTT
>.|.|TRBV5-1|TRBJ1-1
CASSLDWPPDPMNTEAFF
TGCGCCAGCAGCTTGGACTGGCCCCCCGACCCCATGAACACTGAAGCTTTCTTT
>.|once|TRBV5-4|TRBJ2-3
CASRGATDTQYF
TGTGCCAGCAGAGGGGCCACAGATACGCAGTATTTT
>TRBD1|.|TRBV11-3|TRBJ1-4
CASSPRQGTNEKLFF
TGTGCCAGCAGCCCCCGACAGGGAACTAATGAAAAACTGTTTTTT
>TRBD2|once|TRBV12-5|TRBJ2-7
CASGWGLAGDEQYF
TGTGCTAGTGGCTGGGGACTAGCGGGAGACGAGCAGTACTTC
>TRBD2|.|TRBV5-1|TRBJ2-7
CASSPPTSGRAFEQYF
TGCGCCAGCAGCCCTCCGACTAGCGGGAGGGCCTTCGAGCAGTACTTC
>.|.|TRBV30|TRBJ2-5
CAWSVGHQETQYF
TGTGCCTGGAGTGTAGGGCATCAAGAGACCCAGTACTTC
>TRBD2|.|TRBV12-5|TRBJ2-7
CASGLVISREGLSYEQYF
TGTGCTAGTGGTTTGGTAATATCACGGGAGGGCCTATCCTACGAGCAGTACTTC
>.|.|TRBV5-1|TRBJ2-1
CASSQDSPYDEQFF
TGCGCCAGCAGCCAGGACAGCCCATATGATGAGCAGTTCTTC
>TRBD1|.|TRBV5-1|TRBJ2-7
CASRGGALDEQYF
TGCGCCAGCAGAGGGGGCGCATTAGACGAGCAGTACTTC
>.|.|TRBV10-1|TRBJ2-3
CASSEGTDTQYF
TGCGCCAGCAGTGAGGGCACAGATACGCAGTATTTT
>.|.|TRBV27|TRBJ1-3
CASSRAGDGNTIYF
TGTGCCAGCAGTAGGGCAGGGGATGGAAACACCATATATTTT
>.|.|TRBV27|TRBJ2-1
CASSFPPGAYNEQFF
TGTGCCAGCAGTTTCCCTCCGGGAGCCTACAATGAGCAGTTCTTC
>TRBD2|.|TRBV28|TRBJ2-7
CASSLRLADYEQYF
TGTGCCAGCAGTTTGAGACTAGCGGACTACGAGCAGTACTTC
>.|.|TRBV28|TRBJ1-1
CASSARDQGPEAFF
TGTGCCAGCAGCGCCCGGGACCAGGGTCCTGAAGCTTTCTTT
>.|.|TRBV5-1|TRBJ1-3
CASSPTRTEVGNTIYF
TGCGCCAGCAGCCCGACGCGGACAGAAGTTGGAAACACCATATATTTT
>.|.|TRBV18|TRBJ1-1
CASSPISGGLNTEAFF
TGTGCCAGCTCACCAATTTCGGGCGGGCTGAACACTGAAGCTTTCTTT
>.|.|TRBV27|TRBJ1-1
CASSLSWGNTEAFF
TGTGCCAGCAGTTTATCATGGGGTAACACTGAAGCTTTCTTT
>.|.|TRBV29-1|TRBJ1-2
CSVVEGGHGYTF
TGCAGCGTCGTAGAGGGGGGTCATGGCTACACCTTC
>.|once|TRBV15|TRBJ1-4
CATSREPSGATNEKLFF
TGTGCCACCAGCAGAGAACCCTCGGGAGCAACTAATGAAAAACTGTTTTTT